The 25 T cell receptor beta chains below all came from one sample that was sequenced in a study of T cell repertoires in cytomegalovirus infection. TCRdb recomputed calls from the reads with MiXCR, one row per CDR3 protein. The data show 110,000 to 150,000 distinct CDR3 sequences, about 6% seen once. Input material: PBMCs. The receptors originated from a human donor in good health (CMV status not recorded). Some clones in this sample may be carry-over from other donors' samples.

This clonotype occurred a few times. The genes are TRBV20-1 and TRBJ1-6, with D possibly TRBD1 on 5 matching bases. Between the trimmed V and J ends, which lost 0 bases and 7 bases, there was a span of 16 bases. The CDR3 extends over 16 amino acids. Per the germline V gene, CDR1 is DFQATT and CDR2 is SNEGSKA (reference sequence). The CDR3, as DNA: TGCAGTGCTAGAGATCCTGGGTTGGGGGGAAATTCACCCCTCCACTTT. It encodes CSARDPGLGGNSPLHF.

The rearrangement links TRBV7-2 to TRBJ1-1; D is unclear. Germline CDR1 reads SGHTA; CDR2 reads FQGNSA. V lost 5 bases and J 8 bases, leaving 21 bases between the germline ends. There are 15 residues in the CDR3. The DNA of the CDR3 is TGTGCCAGCAGCCCACCGGCCCGGGCGGTCACAGAAGCTTTCTTT. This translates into CASSPPARAVTEAFF. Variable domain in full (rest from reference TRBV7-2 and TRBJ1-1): GAGVSQSPSNKVTEKGKDVELRCDPISGHTALYWYRQSLGQGLEFLIYFQGNSAPDKSGLPSDRFSAERTGGSVSTLTIQRTQQEDSAVYLCASSPPARAVTEAFFGQGTRLTVV.

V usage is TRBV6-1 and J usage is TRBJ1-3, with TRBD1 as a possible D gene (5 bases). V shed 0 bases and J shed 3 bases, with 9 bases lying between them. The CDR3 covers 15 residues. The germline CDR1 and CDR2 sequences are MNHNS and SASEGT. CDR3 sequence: CASSEARGDGNTIYF. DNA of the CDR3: TGTGCCAGCAGTGAAGCAAGAGGGGATGGAAACACCATATATTTT.

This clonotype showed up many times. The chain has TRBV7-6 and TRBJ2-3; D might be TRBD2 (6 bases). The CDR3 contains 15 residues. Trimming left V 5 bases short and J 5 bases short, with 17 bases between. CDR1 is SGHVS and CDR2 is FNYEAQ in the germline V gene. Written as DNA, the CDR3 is TGTGCCAGCAGCCCGTTCGTCGGCGGGGAAGATACGCAGTATTTT. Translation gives CASSPFVGGEDTQYF.

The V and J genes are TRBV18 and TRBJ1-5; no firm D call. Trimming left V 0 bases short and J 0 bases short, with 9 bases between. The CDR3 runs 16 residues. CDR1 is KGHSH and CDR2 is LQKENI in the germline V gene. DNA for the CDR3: TGTGCCAGCTCACCACCGGTTATAGATAGCAATCAGCCCCAGCATTTT. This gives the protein CASSPPVIDSNQPQHF.

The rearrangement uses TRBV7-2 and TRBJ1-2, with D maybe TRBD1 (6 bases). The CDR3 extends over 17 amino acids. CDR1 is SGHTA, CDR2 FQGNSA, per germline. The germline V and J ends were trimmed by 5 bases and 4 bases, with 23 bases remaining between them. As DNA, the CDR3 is TGTGCCAGCAGCCCAGTAGTGCAGGGGAGGAAGGTCTATGGCTACACCTTC. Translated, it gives CASSPVVQGRKVYGYTF.

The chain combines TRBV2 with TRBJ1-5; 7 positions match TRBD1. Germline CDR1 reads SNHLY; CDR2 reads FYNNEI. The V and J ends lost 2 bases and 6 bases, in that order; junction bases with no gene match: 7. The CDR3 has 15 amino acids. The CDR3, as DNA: TGTGCCAGCAGTGAAAAAGGGGGCTGGGGTCAGCCCCAGCATTTT. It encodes CASSEKGGWGQPQHF.

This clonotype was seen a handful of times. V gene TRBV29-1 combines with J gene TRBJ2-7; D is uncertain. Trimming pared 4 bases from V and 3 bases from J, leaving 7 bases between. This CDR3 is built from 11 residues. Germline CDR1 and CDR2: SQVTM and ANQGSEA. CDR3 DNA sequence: TGCAGCGTTGTGGTAGTCTACGAGCAGTACTTC. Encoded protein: CSVVVVYEQYF.

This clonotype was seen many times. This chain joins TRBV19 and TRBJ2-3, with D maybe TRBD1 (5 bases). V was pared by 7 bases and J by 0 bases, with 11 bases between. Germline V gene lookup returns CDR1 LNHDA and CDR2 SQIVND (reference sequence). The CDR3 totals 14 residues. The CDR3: CASKAGPSTDTQYF. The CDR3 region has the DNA TGTGCCAGTAAGGCAGGGCCCAGCACAGATACGCAGTATTTT. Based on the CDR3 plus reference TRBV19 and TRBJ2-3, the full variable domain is DGGITQSPKYLFRKEGQNVTLSCEQNLNHDAMYWYRQDPGQGLRLIYYSQIVNDFQKGDIAEGYSVSREKKESFPLTVTSAQKNPTAFYLCASKAGPSTDTQYFGPGTRLTVL.

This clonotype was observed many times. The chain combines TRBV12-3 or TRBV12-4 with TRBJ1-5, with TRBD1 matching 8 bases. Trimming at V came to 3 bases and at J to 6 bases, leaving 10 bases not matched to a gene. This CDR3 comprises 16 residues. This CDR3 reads CASSFSGSQGGQPQHF. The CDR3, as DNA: TGTGCCAGCAGTTTCTCCGGGTCACAGGGGGGTCAGCCCCAGCATTTT.

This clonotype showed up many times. The CDR3 region has the DNA TGTGCCAGTAGTACACGACGGAGCACTGAAGCTTTCTTT. Encoded protein: CASSTRRSTEAFF. The chain combines TRBV19 with TRBJ1-1; D uncertain. CDR3 size: 13 residues. Germline loops: CDR1 LNHDA, CDR2 SQIVND (reference sequence). The V gene lost 4 bases and the J gene lost 4 bases, with 10 bases spanning the gap.

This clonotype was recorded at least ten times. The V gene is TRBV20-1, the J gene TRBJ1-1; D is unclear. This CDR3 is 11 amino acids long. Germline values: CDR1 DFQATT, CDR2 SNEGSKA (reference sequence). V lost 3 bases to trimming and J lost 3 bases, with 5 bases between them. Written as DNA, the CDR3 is TGCAGTGCTAGGCCCGACACTGAAGCTTTCTTT. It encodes CSARPDTEAFF.

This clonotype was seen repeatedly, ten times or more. This chain's CDR3 is CASSLAGGGHNEQFF. The CDR3, as DNA: TGTGCCAGCAGCTTGGCCGGCGGGGGCCACAATGAGCAGTTCTTC. The chain has TRBV7-3 and TRBJ2-1, with D possibly TRBD2 on 7 matching bases. CDR3 length: 15 amino acids. The germline V gene has CDR1 SGHTA and CDR2 FQGTGA. Trimming removed 3 bases from V and 5 bases from J, with 14 bases in between.

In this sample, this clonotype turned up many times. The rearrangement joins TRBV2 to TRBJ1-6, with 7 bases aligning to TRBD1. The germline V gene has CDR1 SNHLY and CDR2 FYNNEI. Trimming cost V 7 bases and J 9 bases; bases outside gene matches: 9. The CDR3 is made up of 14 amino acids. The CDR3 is CASTEDRALSPLHF. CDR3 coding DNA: TGTGCCAGCACCGAAGACAGGGCCCTTTCACCCCTCCACTTT. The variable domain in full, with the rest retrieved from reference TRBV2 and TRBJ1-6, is EPEVTQTPSHQVTQMGQEVILRCVPISNHLYFYWYRQILGQKVEFLVSFYNNEISEKSEIFDDQFSVERPDGSNFTLKIRSTKLEDSAMYFCASTEDRALSPLHFGNGTRLTVT.

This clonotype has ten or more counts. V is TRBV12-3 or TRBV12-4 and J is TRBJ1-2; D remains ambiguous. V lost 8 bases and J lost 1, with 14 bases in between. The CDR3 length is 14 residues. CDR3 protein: CASAGNTINYGYTF. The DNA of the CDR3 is TGTGCCAGCGCCGGAAACACCATTAACTATGGCTACACCTTC.

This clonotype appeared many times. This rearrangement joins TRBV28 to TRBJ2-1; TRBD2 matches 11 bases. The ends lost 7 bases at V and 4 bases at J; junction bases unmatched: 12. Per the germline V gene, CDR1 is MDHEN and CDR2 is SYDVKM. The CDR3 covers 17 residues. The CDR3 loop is CASTFWLAGGLYNEQFF. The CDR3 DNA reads TGTGCCAGCACCTTTTGGCTAGCGGGGGGACTTTACAATGAGCAGTTCTTC. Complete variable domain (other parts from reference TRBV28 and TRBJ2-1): DVKVTQSSRYLVKRTGEKVFLECVQDMDHENMFWYRQDPGLGLRLIYFSYDVKMKEKGDIPEGYSVSREKKERFSLILESASTNQTSMYLCASTFWLAGGLYNEQFFGPGTRLTVL.

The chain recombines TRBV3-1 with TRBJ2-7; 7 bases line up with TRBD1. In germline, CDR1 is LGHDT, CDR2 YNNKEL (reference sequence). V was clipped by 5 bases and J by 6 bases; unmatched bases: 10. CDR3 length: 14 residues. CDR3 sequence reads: CASSLQTGLSEQYF. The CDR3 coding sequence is TGTGCCAGCAGCTTACAGACAGGGTTAAGCGAGCAGTACTTC.

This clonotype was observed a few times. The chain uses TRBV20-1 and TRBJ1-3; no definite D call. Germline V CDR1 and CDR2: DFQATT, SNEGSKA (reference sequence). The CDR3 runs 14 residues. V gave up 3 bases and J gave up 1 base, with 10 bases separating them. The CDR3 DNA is TGCAGTGCTAGGGTGGTTCAGTCTGGAAACACCATATATTTT. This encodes CSARVVQSGNTIYF.

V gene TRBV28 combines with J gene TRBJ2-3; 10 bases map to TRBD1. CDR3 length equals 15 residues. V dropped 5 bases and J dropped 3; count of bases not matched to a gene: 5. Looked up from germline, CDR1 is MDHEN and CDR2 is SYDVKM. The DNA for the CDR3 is TGTGCCAGCAGTCTGGTGGGACAGGGGACAGATACGCAGTATTTT. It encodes CASSLVGQGTDTQYF.

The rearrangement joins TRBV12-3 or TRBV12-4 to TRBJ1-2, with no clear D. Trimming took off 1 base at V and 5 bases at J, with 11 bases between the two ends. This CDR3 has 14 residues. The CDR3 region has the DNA TGTGCCAGCAGTTTAGGTCGCTCAGCTTATGGCTACACCTTC. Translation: CASSLGRSAYGYTF.

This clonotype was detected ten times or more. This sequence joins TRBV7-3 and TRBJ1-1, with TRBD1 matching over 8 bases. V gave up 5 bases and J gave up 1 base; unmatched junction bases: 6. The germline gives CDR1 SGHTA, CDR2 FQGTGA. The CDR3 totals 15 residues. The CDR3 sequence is CASSLTGGGNTEAFF. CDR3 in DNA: TGTGCCAGCAGCCTTACAGGGGGAGGGAACACTGAAGCTTTCTTT.

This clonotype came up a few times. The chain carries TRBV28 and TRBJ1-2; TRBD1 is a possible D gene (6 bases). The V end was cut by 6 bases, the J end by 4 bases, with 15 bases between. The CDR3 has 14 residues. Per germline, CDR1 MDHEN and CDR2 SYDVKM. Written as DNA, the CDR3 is TGTGCCAGCAGAGAACAGGGTAGCGGCTATGGCTACACCTTC. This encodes CASREQGSGYGYTF.

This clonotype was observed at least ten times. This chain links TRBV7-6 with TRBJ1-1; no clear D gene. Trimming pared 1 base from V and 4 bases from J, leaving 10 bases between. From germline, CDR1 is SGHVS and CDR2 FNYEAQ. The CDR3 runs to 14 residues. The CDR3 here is CASSLDPRVTEAFF. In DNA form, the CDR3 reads TGTGCCAGCAGCTTAGACCCAAGGGTCACTGAAGCTTTCTTT.

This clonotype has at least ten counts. The CDR3 region is CASSFKGTQTTDTQYF. CDR3 bases: TGTGCCAGCAGCTTCAAAGGGACACAAACCACAGATACGCAGTATTTT. This chain links TRBV7-2 with TRBJ2-3; D may be TRBD1 (6 bases). Germline V gene data show CDR1 as SGHTA and CDR2 as FQGNSA. With 3 bases removed from V and 2 bases from J, the gap between germline ends came to 15 bases. CDR3 size: 16 residues.

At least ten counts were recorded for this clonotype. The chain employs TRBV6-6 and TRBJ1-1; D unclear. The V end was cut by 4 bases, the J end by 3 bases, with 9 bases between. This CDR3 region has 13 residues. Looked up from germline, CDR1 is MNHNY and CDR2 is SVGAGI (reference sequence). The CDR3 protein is CASSLWRDTEAFF. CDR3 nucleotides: TGTGCCAGCAGTTTATGGAGGGACACTGAAGCTTTCTTT.